The T cell receptor (beta chain) under discussion was sequenced for a study of T cell responses to AZD1222 COVID-19 vaccine. Study-level findings and limits: Targeting of unmutated variant regions was reportedly seen in nearly half of spike-specific TCRs. Mostly white British, mostly female donors; authors suggested clonal diversity may be underestimated. Only five or six individuals given AZD1222 were seropositive at baseline.

This CDR3 contains 15 residues. The germline V gene has CDR1 WNHNN and CDR2 SYGVQD (reference sequence). Trimming removed 6 bases from V and 6 bases from J; junction bases left unmatched: 13. Method: immunoSEQ multiplex PCR; TCRdb's copy keeps in-frame clones and lacks some. The sample includes 150,000 to 200,000 clones, 80% to 95% seen only once; the top ten take roughly 1%. This clone has a handful of counts. The target antigen is unknown. Sample: peripheral blood, taken 28 days after the second dose of the MenACWY control vaccine. V usage is TRBV10-1 and J usage is TRBJ2-7, with 8 bases lining up with TRBD1. This receptor was taken from an adult who received the MenACWY meningococcal vaccine as a control. The CDR3 sequence: CASSHEQGVGGEQYF. CDR3 DNA sequence: TGCGCCAGCAGCCACGAACAGGGGGTCGGTGGCGAGCAGTACTTC.